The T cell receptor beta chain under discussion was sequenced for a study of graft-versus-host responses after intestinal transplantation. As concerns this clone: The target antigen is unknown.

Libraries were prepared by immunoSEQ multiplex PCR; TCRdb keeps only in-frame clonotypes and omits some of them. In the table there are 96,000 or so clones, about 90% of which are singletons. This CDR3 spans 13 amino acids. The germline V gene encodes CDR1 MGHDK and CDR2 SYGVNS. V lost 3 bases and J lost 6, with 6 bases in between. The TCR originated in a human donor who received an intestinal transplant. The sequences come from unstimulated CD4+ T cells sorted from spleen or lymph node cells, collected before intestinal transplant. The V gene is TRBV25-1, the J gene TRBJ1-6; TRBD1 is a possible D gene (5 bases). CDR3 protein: CASSDQGNSPLHF. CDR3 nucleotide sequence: TGTGCCAGCAGTGATCAGGGTAATTCACCCCTCCACTTT.